The rows below give T cell receptor beta chains drawn from one sample of a study of blood T cell repertoires in COVID-19. The method was immunoSEQ multiplex PCR; TCRdb's version includes in-frame clones alone and lacks a portion of them. This sample has about half a million clones; about 88% occur once, and the top ten carry around 7.9%. Sequencing used PBMCs or T cells enriched from blood (not recorded which). The receptors here all came from a woman aged 60 to 75 who had recovered from COVID-19. CDR3s include the opening cysteine and the closing phenylalanine or tryptophan. The D gene is left open where the match is weak. The size of a clone is reported for some rows only, either as once, few or many, or as a class for expanded clones.

J gene,D gene,V gene,clone size,CDR3 DNA,CDR3 protein
TRBJ1-6,TRBD1,TRBV6-1,.,TGTGCCAGCAGTGAAGAGGGGACAGGATGGAGTTCACCCCTCCACTTT,CASSEEGTGWSSPLHF
TRBJ2-4,.,TRBV5-8,.,TGTGCCAGCAGCTTGAAGGGGAACATTCAGTACTTC,CASSLKGNIQYF
TRBJ1-2,.,TRBV6-2/TRBV6-3,.,TGTGCCAGCAGTTCTGTGGGGGGCTATGGCTACACCTTC,CASSSVGGYGYTF
TRBJ2-4,.,TRBV11-2,.,TGTGCCAGCAGCTTCCTCCAGGGGAACATTCAGTACTTC,CASSFLQGNIQYF
TRBJ1-2,.,TRBV18,once,TGTGCCAGCTCAAATCAATTTCCAACATCCCTTAACTATGGCTACACCTTC,CASSNQFPTSLNYGYTF
TRBJ2-5,.,TRBV6-5,once,TGTGCCAGCAGTTACCGACCGGGTCCTAGAGGAGAGACCCAGTACTTC,CASSYRPGPRGETQYF
TRBJ1-2,.,TRBV20-1,.,TGCAGTGCTAGTAATCCGACTTCTAACTATGGCTACACCTTC,CSASNPTSNYGYTF
TRBJ1-1,.,TRBV19,.,TGTGCCAGTAGTATAGACCGGGACACTGAAGCTTTCTTT,CASSIDRDTEAFF
TRBJ1-6,.,TRBV7-8,.,TGTGCCAGCAGCCCTGGGACTGATTCACCCCTCCACTTT,CASSPGTDSPLHF
TRBJ1-6,TRBD1,TRBV19,.,TGTGCCAGTAGTATAGCCCCAATAAAGACAGGGGGGATCGGGAATTCACCCCTCCACTTT,CASSIAPIKTGGIGNSPLHF
TRBJ1-1,TRBD1,TRBV2,.,TGTGCCGGGACAGTTTCCATGAACACTGAAGCTTTCTTT,CAGTVSMNTEAFF
TRBJ2-3,.,TRBV6-2/TRBV6-3,once,TGTGCCAGCAGTTACGTGTCGTACACAACAGATACGCAGTATTTT,CASSYVSYTTDTQYF
TRBJ1-6,.,TRBV12-2,.,TGTGCAAGTCGCTTAGTGCCGAGACATTCGTACTCCTATAATTCACCCCTCCACTTT,CASRLVPRHSYSYNSPLHF
TRBJ1-4,.,TRBV25-1,.,TGTGCCAGCAGTGACCCGCAGGGTAGTAATGAAAAACTGTTTTTT,CASSDPQGSNEKLFF
TRBJ1-5,.,TRBV7-2,.,TGTGCCAGCAGCACATACCCGCAGGCCAATCAGCCCCAGCATTTT,CASSTYPQANQPQHF
TRBJ1-5,TRBD1,TRBV6-6,once,TGTGCCATCGGGACAGGGCCAAATCAGCCCCAGCATTTT,CAIGTGPNQPQHF
TRBJ2-5,.,TRBV5-1,.,TGCGCCAGCAGGCCAGGGTTGTACCAAGAGACCCAGTACTTC,CASRPGLYQETQYF
TRBJ1-3,.,TRBV5-1,.,TGCGCCAGCAGCTTGGATACGGGGTCTGGAAACACCATATATTTT,CASSLDTGSGNTIYF
TRBJ1-4,TRBD1,TRBV2,.,TGTGCCAGCAGACCTCAGGGGGCTAGTAGTGAAAAACTGTTTTTT,CASRPQGASSEKLFF
TRBJ1-5,TRBD1,TRBV5-1,.,TGCGCCAGCAGCCCAAGCGGACAGGGAGGGAGCAATCAGCCCCAGCATTTT,CASSPSGQGGSNQPQHF
TRBJ1-5,.,TRBV27,.,TGTGCCAGCAGTTTTGCGAGCAATCAGCCCCAGCATTTT,CASSFASNQPQHF
TRBJ1-2,TRBD1,TRBV29-1,once,TGCAGCGTTGAAGACCCCGACAGGGTTCCCGTTGGCTACACCTTC,CSVEDPDRVPVGYTF
TRBJ1-5,.,TRBV24-1,.,TGTGCCACCAGTGGCGGGATAGGCAATCAGCCCCAGCATTTT,CATSGGIGNQPQHF
TRBJ1-5,.,TRBV24-1,.,TGTGCCACCAGTGAAAGGGGGAAACAGCCCCAGCATTTT,CATSERGKQPQHF
TRBJ1-5,.,TRBV19,.,TGTGCCAGTAGTATACCAGGGAGCAATCAGCCCCAGCATTTT,CASSIPGSNQPQHF
TRBJ1-6,.,TRBV7-2,.,TGTGCCAGCAGCTTCAGGGCAGAGAATTCACCCCTCCACTTT,CASSFRAENSPLHF
TRBJ1-2,.,TRBV5-1,.,TGCGCCAGCAGCACGACCCGGGTAGGCTATGGCTACACCTTC,CASSTTRVGYGYTF
TRBJ1-6,TRBD1,TRBV4-1,.,TGCGCCAGCAGCCAAGGAGGGGGCGGTTCACCCCTCCACTTT,CASSQGGGGSPLHF
TRBJ2-6,.,TRBV11-2,.,TGTGCCAGCAGCCCCGAAGTAGTGTGGGCCAACGTCCTGACTTTC,CASSPEVVWANVLTF
TRBJ1-6,TRBD1,TRBV29-1,.,TGCAGCGTGGCCGGGACAGGGAATTCACCCCTCCACTTT,CSVAGTGNSPLHF
TRBJ2-1,.,TRBV5-5,.,TGTGCCAGCAGCTTGGGTGTCCAGGATGAGCAGTTCTTC,CASSLGVQDEQFF
TRBJ1-5,TRBD1,TRBV19,.,TGTGCCAGTAGTGATAAGGGACCAGGGGGTAATCAGCCCCAGCATTTT,CASSDKGPGGNQPQHF
TRBJ2-4,.,TRBV12-3/TRBV12-4,.,TGTGCCAGCAGTCTGACTGGGAACATTCAGTACTTC,CASSLTGNIQYF
TRBJ2-2,TRBD1,TRBV5-1,.,TGCGCCAGCAGCTTAACAGGGGCCGGGGAGCTGTTTTTT,CASSLTGAGELFF
TRBJ2-3,TRBD2,TRBV18,.,TGTGCCAGCTCACCTCGGGCTAGCGGGGGGCGAGATACGCAGTATTTT,CASSPRASGGRDTQYF
TRBJ2-5,.,TRBV11-2,.,TGTGCCAGCAGCTTAGAGGTTAGAGCTCAAGAGACCCAGTACTTC,CASSLEVRAQETQYF
TRBJ2-1,.,TRBV27,.,TGTGCCAGCAGTTCAGGGCAGGTTCCCTACAATGAGCAGTTCTTC,CASSSGQVPYNEQFF